The T cell receptor beta chain under discussion was sequenced for a study of human T cells and chemical hapten exposure. Overall study: While the roughly 22-week study was under way, patients received diphenylcyclopropenone on the scalp every week.

A word on this clonotype: Antigen unknown.

One entry per CDR3 protein results from TCRdb running MiXCR on the RACE reads. The sample consists of some 200,000 distinct CDR3 sequences, 20% to 25% of them appearing once. Broader study findings: Compared to controls, expanded TCRs made significantly more large clusters of similar CDR3s.

Time point described: patch test 1, 2 weeks after DPC sensitization. Treatment noted: therapeutic diphenylcyclopropenone sensitization with weekly scalp DPC. Germline values: CDR1 SGHRS, CDR2 YFSETQ. The V and J ends lost 1 base and 2 bases respectively, with 11 bases between them. CDR3 length: 15 amino acids. The sequencing here drew on whole blood, taken in connection with sensitization to the hapten diphenylcyclopropenone (DPC). This clonotype originated in a woman aged 50 to 65 with alopecia areata. Some clones in this sample may be carry-over from other donors' samples. The rearrangement uses TRBV5-1 and TRBJ2-3; D could derive from TRBD1 or TRBD2 (5 bases each). CDR3 in amino acids: CASSLSPGTTDTQYF. The CDR3 nucleotides read TGCGCCAGCAGCTTGTCCCCAGGGACCACAGATACGCAGTATTTT.